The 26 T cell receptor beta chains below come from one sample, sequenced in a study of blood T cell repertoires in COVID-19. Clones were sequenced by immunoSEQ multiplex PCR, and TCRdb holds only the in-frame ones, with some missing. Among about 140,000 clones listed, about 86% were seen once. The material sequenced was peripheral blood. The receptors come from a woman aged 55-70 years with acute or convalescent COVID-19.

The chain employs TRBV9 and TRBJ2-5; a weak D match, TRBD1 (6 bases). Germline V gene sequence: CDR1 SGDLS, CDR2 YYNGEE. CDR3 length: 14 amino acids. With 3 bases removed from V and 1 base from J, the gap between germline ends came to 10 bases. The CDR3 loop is CASSAGQTQETQYF. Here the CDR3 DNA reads TGTGCCAGCAGCGCAGGACAGACCCAAGAGACCCAGTACTTC.

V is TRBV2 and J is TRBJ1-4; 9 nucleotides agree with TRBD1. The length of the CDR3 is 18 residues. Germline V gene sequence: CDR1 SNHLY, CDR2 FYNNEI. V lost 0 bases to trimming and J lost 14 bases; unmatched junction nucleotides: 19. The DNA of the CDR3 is TGTGCCAGCAGTGAAGCGGGGACAGGGTCAGTAAGCCCGCATGTCCTGTTTTTT. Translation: CASSEAGTGSVSPHVLFF.

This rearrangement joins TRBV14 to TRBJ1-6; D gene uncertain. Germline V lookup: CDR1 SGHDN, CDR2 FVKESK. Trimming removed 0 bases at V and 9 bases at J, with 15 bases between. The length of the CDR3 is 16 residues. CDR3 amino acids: CASSQDGYGDGSPLHF. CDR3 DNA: TGTGCCAGCAGCCAAGATGGGTACGGAGACGGTTCACCCCTCCACTTT.

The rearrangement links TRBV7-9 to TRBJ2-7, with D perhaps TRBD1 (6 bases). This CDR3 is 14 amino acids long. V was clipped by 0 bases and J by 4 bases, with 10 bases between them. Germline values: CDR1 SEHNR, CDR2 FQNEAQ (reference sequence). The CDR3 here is CASSLAGRGYEQYF. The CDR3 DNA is TGTGCCAGCAGCTTAGCGGGCAGGGGTTACGAGCAGTACTTC.

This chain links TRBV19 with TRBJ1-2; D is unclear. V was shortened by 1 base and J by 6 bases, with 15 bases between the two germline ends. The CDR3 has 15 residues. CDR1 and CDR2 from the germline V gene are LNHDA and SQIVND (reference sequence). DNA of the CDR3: TGTGCCAGTAGTATAGGTTTAGCAGCTCCGGATGGCTACACCTTC. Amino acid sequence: CASSIGLAAPDGYTF.

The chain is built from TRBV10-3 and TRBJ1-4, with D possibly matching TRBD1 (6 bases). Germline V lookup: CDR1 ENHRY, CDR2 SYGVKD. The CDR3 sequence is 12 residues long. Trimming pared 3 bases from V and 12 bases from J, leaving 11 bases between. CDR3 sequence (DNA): TGTGCCATCAGTGACCGGACAGCTGAACTGTTTTTT. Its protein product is CAISDRTAELFF.

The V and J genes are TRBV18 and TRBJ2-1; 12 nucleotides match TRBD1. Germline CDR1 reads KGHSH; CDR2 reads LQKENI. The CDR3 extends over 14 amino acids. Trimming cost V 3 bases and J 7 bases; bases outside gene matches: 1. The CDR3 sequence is CASSPGQGANEQFF. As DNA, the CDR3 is TGTGCCAGCTCACCGGGACAGGGGGCTAATGAGCAGTTCTTC.

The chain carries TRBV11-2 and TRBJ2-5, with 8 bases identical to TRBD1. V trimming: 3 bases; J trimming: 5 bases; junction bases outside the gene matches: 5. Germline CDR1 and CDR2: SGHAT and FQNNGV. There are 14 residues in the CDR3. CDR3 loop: CASSFQGAGETQYF. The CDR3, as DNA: TGTGCCAGCAGCTTCCAGGGGGCAGGGGAGACCCAGTACTTC.

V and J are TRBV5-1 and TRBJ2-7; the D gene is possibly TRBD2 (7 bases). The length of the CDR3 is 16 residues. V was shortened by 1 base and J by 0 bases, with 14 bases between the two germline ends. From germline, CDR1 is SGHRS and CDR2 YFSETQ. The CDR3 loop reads CASSLYGGANSYEQYF. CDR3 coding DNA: TGCGCCAGCAGCTTGTATGGGGGGGCTAACTCCTACGAGCAGTACTTC.

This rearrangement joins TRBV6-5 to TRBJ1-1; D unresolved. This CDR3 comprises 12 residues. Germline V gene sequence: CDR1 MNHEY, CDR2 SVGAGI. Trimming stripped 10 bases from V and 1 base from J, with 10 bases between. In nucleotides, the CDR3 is TGTGCCACCCATCCCGGGAACACTGAAGCTTTCTTT. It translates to CATHPGNTEAFF.

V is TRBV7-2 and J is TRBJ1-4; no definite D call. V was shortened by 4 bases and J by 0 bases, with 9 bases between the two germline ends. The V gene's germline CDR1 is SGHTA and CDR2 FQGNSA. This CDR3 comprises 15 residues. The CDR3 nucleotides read TGTGCCAGCAGCTCCGCAGGATCAACTAATGAAAAACTGTTTTTT. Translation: CASSSAGSTNEKLFF. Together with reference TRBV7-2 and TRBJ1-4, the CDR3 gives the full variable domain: GAGVSQSPSNKVTEKGKDVELRCDPISGHTALYWYRQSLGQGLEFLIYFQGNSAPDKSGLPSDRFSAERTGGSVSTLTIQRTQQEDSAVYLCASSSAGSTNEKLFFGSGTQLSVL.

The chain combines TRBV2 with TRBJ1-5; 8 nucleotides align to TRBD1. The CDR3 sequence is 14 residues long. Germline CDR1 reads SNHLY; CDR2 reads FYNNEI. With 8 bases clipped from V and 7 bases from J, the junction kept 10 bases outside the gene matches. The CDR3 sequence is CASVENRGTQPQHF. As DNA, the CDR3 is TGTGCCAGCGTGGAGAACAGGGGGACCCAGCCCCAGCATTTT.

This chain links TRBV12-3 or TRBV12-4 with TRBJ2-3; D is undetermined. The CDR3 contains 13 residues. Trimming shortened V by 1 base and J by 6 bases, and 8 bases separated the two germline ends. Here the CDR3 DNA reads TGTGCCAGCAGTTTAGGCCCCCGGGATACGCAGTATTTT. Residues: CASSLGPRDTQYF.

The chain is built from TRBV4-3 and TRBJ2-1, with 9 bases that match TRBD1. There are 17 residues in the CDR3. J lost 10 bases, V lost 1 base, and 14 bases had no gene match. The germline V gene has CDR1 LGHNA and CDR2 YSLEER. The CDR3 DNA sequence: TGCGCCAGCAGCCAAGGGGGGGACAGGGTGATTCGGAGGGAGCAGTTCTTC. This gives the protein CASSQGGDRVIRREQFF.

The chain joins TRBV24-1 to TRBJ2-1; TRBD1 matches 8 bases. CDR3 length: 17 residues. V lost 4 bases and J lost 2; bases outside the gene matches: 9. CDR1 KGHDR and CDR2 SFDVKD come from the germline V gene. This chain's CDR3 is CATSDHGQGSPYNEQFF. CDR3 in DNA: TGTGCCACCAGTGACCATGGACAGGGATCCCCCTACAATGAGCAGTTCTTC.

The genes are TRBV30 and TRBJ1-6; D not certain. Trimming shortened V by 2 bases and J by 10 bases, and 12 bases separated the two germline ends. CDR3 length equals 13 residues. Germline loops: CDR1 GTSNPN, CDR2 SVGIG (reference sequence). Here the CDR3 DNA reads TGTGCCTGGAGTCCTATCCGCTGGTCACCCCTCCACTTT. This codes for CAWSPIRWSPLHF.

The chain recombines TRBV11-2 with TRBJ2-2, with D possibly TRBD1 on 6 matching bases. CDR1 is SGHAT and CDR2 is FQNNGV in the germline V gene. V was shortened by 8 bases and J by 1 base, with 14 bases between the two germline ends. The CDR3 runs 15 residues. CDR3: CASSRRGQNTGELFF. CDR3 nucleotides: TGTGCCAGCTCCCGTCGGGGACAGAACACCGGGGAGCTGTTTTTT.

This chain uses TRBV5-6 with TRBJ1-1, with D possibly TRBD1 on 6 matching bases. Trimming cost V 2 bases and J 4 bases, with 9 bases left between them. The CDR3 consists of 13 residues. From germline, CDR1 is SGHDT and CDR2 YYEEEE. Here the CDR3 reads CASSLIGGTEAFF. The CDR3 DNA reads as TGTGCCAGCAGCTTAATAGGGGGCACTGAAGCTTTCTTT.

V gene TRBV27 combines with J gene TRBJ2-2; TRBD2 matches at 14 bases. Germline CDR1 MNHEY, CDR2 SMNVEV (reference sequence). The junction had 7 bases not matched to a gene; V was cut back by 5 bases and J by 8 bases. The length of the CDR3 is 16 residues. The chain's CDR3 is CASSPRLAGGPGELFF. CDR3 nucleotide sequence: TGTGCCAGCAGTCCGCGACTAGCGGGGGGGCCAGGGGAGCTGTTTTTT.

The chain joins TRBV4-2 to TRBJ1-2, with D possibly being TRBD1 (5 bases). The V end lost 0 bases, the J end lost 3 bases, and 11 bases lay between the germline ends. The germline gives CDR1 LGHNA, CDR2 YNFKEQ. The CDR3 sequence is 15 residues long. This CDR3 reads CASSQERRGHYGYTF. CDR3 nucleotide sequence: TGTGCCAGCAGCCAAGAGAGGAGGGGCCACTATGGCTACACCTTC.

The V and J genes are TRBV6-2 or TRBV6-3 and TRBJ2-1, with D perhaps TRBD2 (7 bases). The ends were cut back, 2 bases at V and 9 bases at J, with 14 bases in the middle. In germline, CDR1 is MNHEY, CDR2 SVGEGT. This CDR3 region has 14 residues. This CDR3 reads CASSYGGGNTEQFF. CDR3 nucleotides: TGTGCCAGCAGTTACGGGGGGGGCAACACTGAGCAGTTCTTC.

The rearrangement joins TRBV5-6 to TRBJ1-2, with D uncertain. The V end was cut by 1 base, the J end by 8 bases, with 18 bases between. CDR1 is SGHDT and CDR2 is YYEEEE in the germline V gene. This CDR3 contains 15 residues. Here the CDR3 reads CASSLLTVRGSGYTF. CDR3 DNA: TGTGCCAGCAGCTTGCTCACAGTTCGGGGTTCGGGCTACACCTTC.

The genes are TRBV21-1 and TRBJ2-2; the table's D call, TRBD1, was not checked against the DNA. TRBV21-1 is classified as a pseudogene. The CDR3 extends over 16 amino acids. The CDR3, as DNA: TGTGCCAGCAACCTGCGACAGGGGTCGGACACCGGGGAGCTGTTTTTT. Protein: CASNLRQGSDTGELFF.

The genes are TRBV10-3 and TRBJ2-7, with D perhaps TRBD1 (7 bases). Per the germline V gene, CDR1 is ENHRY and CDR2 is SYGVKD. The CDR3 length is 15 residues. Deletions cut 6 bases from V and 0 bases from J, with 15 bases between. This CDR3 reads CAIRGGQSSSYEQYF. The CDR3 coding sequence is TGTGCCATCAGGGGGGGACAGTCGAGCTCCTACGAGCAGTACTTC.

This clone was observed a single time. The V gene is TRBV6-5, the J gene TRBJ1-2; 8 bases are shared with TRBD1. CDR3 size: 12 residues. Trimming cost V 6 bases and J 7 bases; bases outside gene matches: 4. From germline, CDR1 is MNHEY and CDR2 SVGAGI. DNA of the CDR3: TGTGCCAGCAGACAGGGGGTACGTGGCTACACCTTC. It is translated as CASRQGVRGYTF.

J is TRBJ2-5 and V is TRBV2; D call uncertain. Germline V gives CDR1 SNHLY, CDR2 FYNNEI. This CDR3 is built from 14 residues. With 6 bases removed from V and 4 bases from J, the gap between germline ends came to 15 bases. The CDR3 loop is CASSPLRYIETQYF. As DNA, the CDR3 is TGTGCCAGCAGCCCGCTCCGCTATATAGAGACCCAGTACTTC. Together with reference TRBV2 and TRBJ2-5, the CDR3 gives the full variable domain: EPEVTQTPSHQVTQMGQEVILRCVPISNHLYFYWYRQILGQKVEFLVSFYNNEISEKSEIFDDQFSVERPDGSNFTLKIRSTKLEDSAMYFCASSPLRYIETQYFGPGTRLLVL.